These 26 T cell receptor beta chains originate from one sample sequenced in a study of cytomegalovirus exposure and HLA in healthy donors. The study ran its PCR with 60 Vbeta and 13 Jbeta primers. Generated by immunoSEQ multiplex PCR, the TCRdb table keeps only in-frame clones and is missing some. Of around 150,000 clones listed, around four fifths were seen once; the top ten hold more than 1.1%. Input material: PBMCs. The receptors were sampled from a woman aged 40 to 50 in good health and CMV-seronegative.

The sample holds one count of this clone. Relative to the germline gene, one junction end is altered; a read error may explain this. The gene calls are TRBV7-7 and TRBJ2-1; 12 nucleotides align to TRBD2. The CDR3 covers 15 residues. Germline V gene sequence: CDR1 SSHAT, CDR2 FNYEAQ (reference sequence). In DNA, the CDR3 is TGTGCTAGCAGCCAACTAGCGGGGGGTTACAATGAGCAGTTCTTC. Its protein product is CASSQLAGGYNEQFF.

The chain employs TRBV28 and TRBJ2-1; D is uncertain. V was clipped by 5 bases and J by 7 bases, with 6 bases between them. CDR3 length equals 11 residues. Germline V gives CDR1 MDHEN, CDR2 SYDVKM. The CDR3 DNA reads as TGTGCCAGCAGTACACTAAATGAGCAGTTCTTC. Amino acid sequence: CASSTLNEQFF.

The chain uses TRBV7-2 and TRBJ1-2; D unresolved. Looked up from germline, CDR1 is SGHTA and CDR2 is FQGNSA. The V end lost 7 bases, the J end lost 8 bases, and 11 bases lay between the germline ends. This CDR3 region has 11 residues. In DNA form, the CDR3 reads TGTGCCAGCACCCGAGATGAGGGCTACACCTTC. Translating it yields CASTRDEGYTF.

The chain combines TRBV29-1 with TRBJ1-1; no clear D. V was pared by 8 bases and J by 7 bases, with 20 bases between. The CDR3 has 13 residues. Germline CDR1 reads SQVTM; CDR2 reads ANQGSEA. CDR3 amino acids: CSLVRTGSIEAFF. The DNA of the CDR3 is TGCAGCTTAGTCCGCACCGGGAGTATTGAAGCTTTCTTT.

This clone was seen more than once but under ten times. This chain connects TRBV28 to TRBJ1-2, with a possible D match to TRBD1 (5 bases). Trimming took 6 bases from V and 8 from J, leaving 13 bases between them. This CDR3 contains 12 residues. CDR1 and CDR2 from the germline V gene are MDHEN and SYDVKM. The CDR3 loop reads CASSLGPPGYTF. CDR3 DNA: TGTGCCAGCAGCCTGGGGCCACCAGGCTACACCTTC.

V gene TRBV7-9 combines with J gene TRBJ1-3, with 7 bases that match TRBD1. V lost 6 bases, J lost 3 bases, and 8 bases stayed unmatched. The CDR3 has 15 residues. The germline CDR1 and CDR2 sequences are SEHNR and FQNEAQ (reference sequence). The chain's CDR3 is CASSQTGLLGNTIYF. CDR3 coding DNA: TGTGCCAGCAGTCAGACAGGGCTACTTGGAAACACCATATATTTT.

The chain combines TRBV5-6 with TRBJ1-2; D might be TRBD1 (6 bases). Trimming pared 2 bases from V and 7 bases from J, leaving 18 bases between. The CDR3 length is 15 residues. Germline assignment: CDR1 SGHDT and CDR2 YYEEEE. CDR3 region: CASSLGWGLNSGYTF. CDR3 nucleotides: TGTGCCAGCAGCTTAGGGTGGGGGCTCAATTCTGGCTACACCTTC.

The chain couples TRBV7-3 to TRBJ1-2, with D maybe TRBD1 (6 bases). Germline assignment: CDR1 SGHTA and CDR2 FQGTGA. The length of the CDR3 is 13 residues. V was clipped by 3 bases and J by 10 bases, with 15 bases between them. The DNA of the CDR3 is TGTGCCAGCAGCTTGACGACAGGCACGGACTACACCTTC. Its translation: CASSLTTGTDYTF.

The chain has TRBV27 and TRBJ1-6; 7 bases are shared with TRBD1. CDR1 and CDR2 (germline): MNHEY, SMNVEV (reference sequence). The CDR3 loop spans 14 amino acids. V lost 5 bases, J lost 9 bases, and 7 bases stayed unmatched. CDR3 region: CASSLNRGSSPLHF. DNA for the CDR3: TGTGCCAGCAGTCTCAACAGGGGTAGTTCACCCCTCCACTTT.

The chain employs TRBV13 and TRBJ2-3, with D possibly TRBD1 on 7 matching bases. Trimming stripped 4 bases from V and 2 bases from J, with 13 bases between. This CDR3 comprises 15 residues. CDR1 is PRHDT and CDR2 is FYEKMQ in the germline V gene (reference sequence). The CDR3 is CASSSPGGTTDTQYF. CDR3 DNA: TGTGCCAGCAGCTCCCCAGGGGGGACCACAGATACGCAGTATTTT.

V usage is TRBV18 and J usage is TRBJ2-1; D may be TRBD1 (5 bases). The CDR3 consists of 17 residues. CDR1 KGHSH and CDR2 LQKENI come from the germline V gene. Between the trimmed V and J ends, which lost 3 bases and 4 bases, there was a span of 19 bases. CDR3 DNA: TGTGCCAGCTCACCCGACAGCCGTACTCTGAGGTACAATGAGCAGTTCTTC. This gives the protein CASSPDSRTLRYNEQFF.

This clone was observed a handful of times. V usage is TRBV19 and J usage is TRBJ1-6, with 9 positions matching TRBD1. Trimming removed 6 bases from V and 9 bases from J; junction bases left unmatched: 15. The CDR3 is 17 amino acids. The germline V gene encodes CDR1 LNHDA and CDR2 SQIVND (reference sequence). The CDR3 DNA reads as TGTGCCAGTAGCCAGCCCTTACAGGGGGCAAGGCCTTCACCCCTCCACTTT. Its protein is CASSQPLQGARPSPLHF.

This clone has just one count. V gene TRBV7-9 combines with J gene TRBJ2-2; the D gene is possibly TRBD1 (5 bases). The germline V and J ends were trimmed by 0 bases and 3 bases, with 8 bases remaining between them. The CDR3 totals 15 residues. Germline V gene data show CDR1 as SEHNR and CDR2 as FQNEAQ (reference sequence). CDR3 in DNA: TGTGCCAGCAGCTTAGCAACAGGCCACACCGGGGAGCTGTTTTTT. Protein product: CASSLATGHTGELFF.

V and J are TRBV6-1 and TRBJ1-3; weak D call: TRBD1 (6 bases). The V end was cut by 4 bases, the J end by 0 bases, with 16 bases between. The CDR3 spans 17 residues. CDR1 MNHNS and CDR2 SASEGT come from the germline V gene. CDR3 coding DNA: TGTGCCAGCAGTGCCACAGGGTACCGAGGCTCTGGAAACACCATATATTTT. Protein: CASSATGYRGSGNTIYF.

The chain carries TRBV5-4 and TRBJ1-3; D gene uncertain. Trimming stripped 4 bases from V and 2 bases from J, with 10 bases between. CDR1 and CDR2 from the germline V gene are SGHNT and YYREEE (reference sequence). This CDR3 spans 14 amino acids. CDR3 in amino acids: CASSLDGAGNTIYF. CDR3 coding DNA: TGTGCCAGCAGCCTGGACGGGGCTGGAAACACCATATATTTT.

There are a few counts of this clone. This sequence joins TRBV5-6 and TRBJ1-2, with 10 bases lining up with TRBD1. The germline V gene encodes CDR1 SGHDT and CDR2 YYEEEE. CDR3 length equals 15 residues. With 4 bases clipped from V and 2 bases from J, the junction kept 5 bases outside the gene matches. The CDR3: CASSRDRGTNYGYTF. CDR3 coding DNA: TGTGCCAGCAGCCGGGACAGGGGAACCAACTATGGCTACACCTTC. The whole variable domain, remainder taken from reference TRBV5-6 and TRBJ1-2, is DAGVTQSPTHLIKTRGQQVTLRCSPKSGHDTVSWYQQALGQGPQFIFQYYEEEERQRGNFPDRFSGHQFPNYSSELNVNALLLGDSALYLCASSRDRGTNYGYTFGSGTRLTVV.

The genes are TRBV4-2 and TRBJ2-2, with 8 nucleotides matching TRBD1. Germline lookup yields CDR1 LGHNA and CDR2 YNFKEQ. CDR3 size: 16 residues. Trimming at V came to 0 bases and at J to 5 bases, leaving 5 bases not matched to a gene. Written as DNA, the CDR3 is TGTGCCAGCAGCCAAGACCCGGGACAGGCAACCGGGGAGCTGTTTTTT. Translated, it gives CASSQDPGQATGELFF.

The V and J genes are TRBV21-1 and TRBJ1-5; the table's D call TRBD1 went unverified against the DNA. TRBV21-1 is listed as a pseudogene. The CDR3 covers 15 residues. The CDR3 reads CASSKGTARNQPQHF. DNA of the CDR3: TGTGCCAGCAGCAAAGGGACAGCTCGCAATCAGCCCCAGCATTTT.

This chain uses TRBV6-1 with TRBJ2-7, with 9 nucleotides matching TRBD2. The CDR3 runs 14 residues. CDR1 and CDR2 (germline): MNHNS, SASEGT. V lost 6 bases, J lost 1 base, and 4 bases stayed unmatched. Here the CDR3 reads CASRDSGGSYEQYF. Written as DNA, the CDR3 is TGTGCCAGCAGGGATAGCGGGGGATCCTACGAGCAGTACTTC.

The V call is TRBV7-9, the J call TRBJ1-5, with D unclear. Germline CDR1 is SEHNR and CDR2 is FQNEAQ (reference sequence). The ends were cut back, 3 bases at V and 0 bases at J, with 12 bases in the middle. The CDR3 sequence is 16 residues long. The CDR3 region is CASSFWGGSSNQPQHF. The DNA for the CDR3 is TGTGCCAGCAGCTTCTGGGGAGGTTCTAGCAATCAGCCCCAGCATTTT.

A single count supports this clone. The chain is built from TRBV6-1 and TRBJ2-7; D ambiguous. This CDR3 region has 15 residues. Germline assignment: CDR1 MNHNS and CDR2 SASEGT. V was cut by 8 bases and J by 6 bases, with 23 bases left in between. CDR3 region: CASLPLDLGRREQYF. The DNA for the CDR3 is TGTGCCAGCCTCCCCCTAGATCTTGGAAGGCGCGAGCAGTACTTC.

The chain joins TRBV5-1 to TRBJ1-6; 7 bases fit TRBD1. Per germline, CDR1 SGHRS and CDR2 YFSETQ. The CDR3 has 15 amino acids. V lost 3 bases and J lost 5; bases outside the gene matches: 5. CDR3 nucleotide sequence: TGCGCCAGCAGCTCATCCGGGACAGATAATTCACCCCTCCACTTT. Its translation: CASSSSGTDNSPLHF.

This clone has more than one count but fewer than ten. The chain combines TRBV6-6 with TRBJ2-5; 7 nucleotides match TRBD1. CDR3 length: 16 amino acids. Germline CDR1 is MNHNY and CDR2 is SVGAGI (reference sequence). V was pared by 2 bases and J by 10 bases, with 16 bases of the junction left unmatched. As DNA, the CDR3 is TGTGCCAGCAGTTACAGCGACACAGGGGACACCCGGGGCCAGTACTTC. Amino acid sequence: CASSYSDTGDTRGQYF.

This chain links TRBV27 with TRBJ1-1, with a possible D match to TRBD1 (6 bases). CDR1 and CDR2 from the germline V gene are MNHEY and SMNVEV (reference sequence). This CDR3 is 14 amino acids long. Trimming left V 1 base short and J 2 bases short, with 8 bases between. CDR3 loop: CASSLWGPNTEAFF. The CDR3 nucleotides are TGTGCCAGCAGTTTATGGGGGCCAAACACTGAAGCTTTCTTT.

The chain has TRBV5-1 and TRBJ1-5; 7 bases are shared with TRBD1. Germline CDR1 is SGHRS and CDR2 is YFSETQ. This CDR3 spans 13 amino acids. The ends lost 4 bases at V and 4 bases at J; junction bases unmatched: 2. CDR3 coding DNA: TGCGCCAGCAGCCCGGGACAGAATCAGCCCCAGCATTTT. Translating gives CASSPGQNQPQHF.

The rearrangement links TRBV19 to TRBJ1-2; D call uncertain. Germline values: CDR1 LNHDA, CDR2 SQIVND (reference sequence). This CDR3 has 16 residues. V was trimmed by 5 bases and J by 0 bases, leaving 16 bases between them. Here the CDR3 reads CASSFGRGLPNYGYTF. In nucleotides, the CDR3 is TGTGCCAGTAGTTTTGGCCGTGGGCTACCTAACTATGGCTACACCTTC. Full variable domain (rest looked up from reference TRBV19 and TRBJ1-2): DGGITQSPKYLFRKEGQNVTLSCEQNLNHDAMYWYRQDPGQGLRLIYYSQIVNDFQKGDIAEGYSVSREKKESFPLTVTSAQKNPTAFYLCASSFGRGLPNYGYTFGSGTRLTVV.